This TCR beta chain was captured in a study of cytomegalovirus exposure and HLA in healthy donors. Overall study results and limits: TCR beta sequences numbering around 15,000 were associated with HLA alleles at 0.05 false discovery rate in a later analysis. Presence/absence analyses assumed roughly uniform sequencing depth across donors, which may not hold. The authors later linked a missense DCLRE1C variant to TCR beta V- and J-gene trimming.

The PCR made use of 60 Vbeta and 13 Jbeta primers. Data came from immunoSEQ multiplex PCR; TCRdb stores just in-frame clones and leaves some out. The sample yields approximately 150,000 clones, around 70% seen once. On this clone: What it recognizes is unknown.

Trimming took 7 bases from V and 2 from J, leaving 9 bases between them. The germline gives CDR1 SNHLY, CDR2 FYNNEI. This CDR3 is 12 amino acids long. The genes are TRBV2 and TRBJ2-7, with TRBD1 as a possible D gene (7 bases). The sequencing input was PBMCs. The receptor comes from a man in his forties or fifties in good health and CMV-seronegative. The chain's CDR3 is CASTGGPYEQYF. Written as DNA, the CDR3 is TGTGCCAGCACAGGGGGGCCCTACGAGCAGTACTTC. The whole variable domain, remainder taken from reference TRBV2 and TRBJ2-7, is EPEVTQTPSHQVTQMGQEVILRCVPISNHLYFYWYRQILGQKVEFLVSFYNNEISEKSEIFDDQFSVERPDGSNFTLKIRSTKLEDSAMYFCASTGGPYEQYFGPGTRLTVT.